This TCR beta chain was recovered during a study of blood T cell repertoires in COVID-19. The assay was immunoSEQ multiplex PCR, and TCRdb's table has in-frame clones only and misses some. The sample has roughly 240,000 clones; about 85% are singletons. This clone was seen ten or more times. This CDR3 comprises 14 residues. Germline values: CDR1 SNHLY, CDR2 FYNNEI. The V end lost 7 bases, the J end lost 9 bases, and 16 bases lay between the germline ends. Sequencing was done on a sample of peripheral blood. This receptor was obtained from a man between 18 and 35 years old with active or convalescent COVID-19. The chain links TRBV2 to TRBJ1-6, with D perhaps TRBD1 (6 bases). CDR3 nucleotide sequence: TGTGCCAGCAAAGGGAGACAGGAGGCTTCACCCCTCCACTTT. The encoded protein is CASKGRQEASPLHF. Full variable domain (missing parts from reference TRBV2 and TRBJ1-6): EPEVTQTPSHQVTQMGQEVILRCVPISNHLYFYWYRQILGQKVEFLVSFYNNEISEKSEIFDDQFSVERPDGSNFTLKIRSTKLEDSAMYFCASKGRQEASPLHFGNGTRLTVT.